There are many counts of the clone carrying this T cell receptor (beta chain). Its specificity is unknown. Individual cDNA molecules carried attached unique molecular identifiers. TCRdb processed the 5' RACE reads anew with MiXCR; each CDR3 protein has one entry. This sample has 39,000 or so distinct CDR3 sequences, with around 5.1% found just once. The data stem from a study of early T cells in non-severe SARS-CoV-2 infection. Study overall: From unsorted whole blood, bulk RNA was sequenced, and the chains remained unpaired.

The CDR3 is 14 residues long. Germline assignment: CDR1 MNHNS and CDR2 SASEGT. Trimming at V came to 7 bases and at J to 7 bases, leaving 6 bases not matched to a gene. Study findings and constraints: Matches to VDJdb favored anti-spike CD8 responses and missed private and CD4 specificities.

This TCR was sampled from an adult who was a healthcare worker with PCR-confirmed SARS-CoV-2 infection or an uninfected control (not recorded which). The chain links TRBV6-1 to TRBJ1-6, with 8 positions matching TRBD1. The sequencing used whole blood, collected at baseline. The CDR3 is CASKDRATNSPLHF. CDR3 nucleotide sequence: TGTGCCAGCAAGGACAGGGCCACCAATTCACCCCTCCACTTT.